The present T cell receptor beta chain was sequenced within a study of cytomegalovirus exposure and HLA in healthy donors. Whole-study findings and limits: The authors later linked a missense DCLRE1C variant to TCR beta V- and J-gene trimming.

The germline V and J ends were trimmed by 6 bases and 2 bases, with 10 bases remaining between them. This CDR3 comprises 14 residues. Germline V gives CDR1 ENHRY, CDR2 SYGVKD. 13 Jbeta primers and 60 Vbeta primers were used for the PCR. Sequenced by immunoSEQ multiplex PCR; TCRdb stores in-frame clones only, minus some. Of about 160,000 clones in the sample, around 83% were seen once. As regards this clone: Its antigen is unidentified. This same CDR3 is encoded by further DNA sequences in the sample.

This clonotype originated in a man aged 45-60 years in good health and CMV-seropositive. The chain links TRBV10-3 to TRBJ1-4; perhaps TRBD1 as D (6 bases). The sequenced sample consisted of PBMCs. The CDR3 sequence is CAIRKDSTNEKLFF. The CDR3 DNA sequence: TGTGCCATCAGGAAGGACAGTACTAATGAAAAACTGTTTTTT.